This T cell receptor beta chain was recovered during a study of shared clonotypes between healthy human individuals. Overall study findings and caveats: In general, naive subsets displayed greater estimated richness than memory subsets did. Clonotype sharing among donors was expected to depend on sequencing depth.

A remark on this clone: Its antigen is not identified.

Sorted-subset replicate PCRs used about 180 ng DNA, approximately 30,000 T cell genomes. The table came from immunoSEQ multiplex PCR; TCRdb's copy has only in-frame clones and leaves some out. Of millions of clones in the sample, less than 95% were seen once. Germline-derived CDR1 and CDR2 are MDHEN and SYDVKM. The trim removed 5 bases at V and 7 bases at J, leaving 8 bases unmatched. The CDR3 is made up of 14 amino acids. In the naive CD8 group, cells lacked CD45RO and were positively selected for CCR7, so terminally differentiated effector memory CD45RA+ cells were left out. None of the donors, who were healthy HIV-negative adults, had recently had acute infections or vaccinations.

The specimen sequenced was naive CD8+ T cells sorted from blood. This receptor was taken from a man younger than 35 in good health. The chain uses TRBV28 and TRBJ1-5; TRBD1 matches 7 bases. The CDR3 sequence: CASSPDRDEQPQHF. The CDR3 region has the DNA TGTGCCAGCAGTCCCGACAGGGATGAACAGCCCCAGCATTTT.